A single sample gave rise to the 16 T cell receptor beta chains below, sequenced in a study of cytomegalovirus exposure and HLA in healthy donors (dated by TCRdb to 2017 to 2019). Libraries came from the immunoSEQ multiplex PCR assay. For the multiplex PCR, a mixture combining 60 forward primers for TCR Vbeta segments and 13 reverse primers for TCR Jbeta segments was used. TCRdb limited this immuneACCESS table to in-frame rearrangements with V and J called. A share of clones is missing; checked studies link under half to unresolved V genes, and the rest is unexplained. This sample comprises about 130,000 clones, roughly 75% of them detected only once. Around 3% of the sample lies in the top ten. The source material was PBMCs. All receptors derive from a woman aged 50 to 65 in good health and CMV-seronegative.

This CDR3 is CASSIAGLYNEQFF. The CDR3 coding sequence is TGTGCCAGCAGTATCGCGGGATTGTACAATGAGCAGTTCTTC. The chain recombines TRBV6-1 with TRBJ2-1; weak D call: TRBD2 (6 bases). Trimming left V 5 bases short and J 4 bases short, with 12 bases between. The CDR3 runs 14 residues. Germline V gives CDR1 MNHNS, CDR2 SASEGT.

J is TRBJ2-2 and V is TRBV7-2, with 8 bases identical to TRBD1. The CDR3 length is 15 residues. Unmatched junction bases numbered 5, after V lost 4 bases and J lost 4 bases. Germline CDR1 and CDR2: SGHTA and FQGNSA. The CDR3 loop is CASSSPGGPTGELFF. In DNA, the CDR3 is TGTGCCAGCAGCTCCCCAGGGGGCCCCACCGGGGAGCTGTTTTTT.

This chain joins TRBV27 and TRBJ2-1; 13 nucleotides line up with TRBD2. The V segment lost 3 bases and the J segment 1 base; nucleotides outside the gene matches: 12. The CDR3 covers 20 residues. CDR1 is MNHEY, CDR2 SMNVEV, per germline (reference sequence). The CDR3 region has the DNA TGTGCCAGCAGTTTTCCCACCGGACTAGCGGGAGATGGTTCCTACAATGAGCAGTTCTTC. Its protein product is CASSFPTGLAGDGSYNEQFF.

This chain joins TRBV27 and TRBJ1-1; 7 bases agree with TRBD1. The CDR3 totals 15 residues. Unmatched junction bases numbered 10, after V lost 4 bases and J lost 5 bases. In germline, CDR1 is MNHEY, CDR2 SMNVEV (reference sequence). As DNA, the CDR3 is TGTGCCAGCAGTTCGACGACAGGGCCCCTTACTGAAGCTTTCTTT. Residues: CASSSTTGPLTEAFF.

The J gene is TRBJ1-4, the V gene TRBV7-3; D is undetermined. Between the trimmed V and J ends, which lost 2 bases and 0 bases, there was a span of 7 bases. The germline V gene has CDR1 SGHTA and CDR2 FQGTGA. The CDR3 extends over 15 amino acids. CDR3: CASSLSGTTNEKLFF. The DNA of the CDR3 is TGTGCCAGCAGCTTATCGGGGACAACTAATGAAAAACTGTTTTTT.

The rearrangement uses TRBV28 and TRBJ2-3; 10 bases line up with TRBD1. CDR1 is MDHEN and CDR2 is SYDVKM in the germline V gene. V gave up 5 bases and J gave up 3 bases; unmatched junction bases: 2. The CDR3 runs 14 residues. The CDR3 reads CASSRTGGTDTQYF. The CDR3 bases are TGTGCCAGCAGTCGGACAGGGGGAACAGATACGCAGTATTTT.

The V call is TRBV11-3, the J call TRBJ2-7; TRBD1 aligns across 9 bases. CDR1 is SGHNT, CDR2 YENEEA, per germline. Unmatched junction bases numbered 10, after V lost 6 bases and J lost 4 bases. This CDR3 is built from 15 residues. The DNA of the CDR3 is TGTGCCAGCAGTCCCCCGGGACAGGGATCTTACGAGCAGTACTTC. Amino acids: CASSPPGQGSYEQYF.

This chain joins TRBV27 and TRBJ2-2; D ambiguous. Germline V gene lookup returns CDR1 MNHEY and CDR2 SMNVEV (reference sequence). V was pared by 4 bases and J by 7 bases, with 4 bases between. This CDR3 region has 11 residues. The CDR3 DNA sequence: TGTGCCAGCAGTTCCTACGGGGAGCTGTTTTTT. Protein sequence: CASSSYGELFF.

The J gene is TRBJ1-5, the V gene TRBV7-2; D call uncertain. Looked up from germline, CDR1 is SGHTA and CDR2 is FQGNSA. CDR3 length: 12 residues. V lost 3 bases and J lost 5, with 5 bases in between. The CDR3 nucleotides read TGTGCCAGCAGCTTCCCAGATCAGCCCCAGCATTTT. It specifies CASSFPDQPQHF.

This clone has only one observation. V and J are TRBV19 and TRBJ2-2; 8 nucleotides line up with TRBD1. The germline CDR1 and CDR2 sequences are LNHDA and SQIVND (reference sequence). J lost 1 base, V lost 3 bases, and 4 bases had no gene match. The CDR3 spans 16 residues. The CDR3 region is CASSIRGQVNTGELFF. The DNA for the CDR3 is TGTGCCAGTAGTATTAGGGGACAGGTGAACACCGGGGAGCTGTTTTTT.

J is TRBJ2-1 and V is TRBV5-6, with TRBD2 identical over 7 bases. CDR1 is SGHDT, CDR2 YYEEEE, per germline. The V segment lost 0 bases and the J segment 1 base; nucleotides outside the gene matches: 1. CDR3 length: 15 residues. Here the CDR3 DNA reads TGTGCCAGCAGCTTGGGGACTAGGTCCTACAATGAGCAGTTCTTC. Protein product: CASSLGTRSYNEQFF.

This clone was recorded a few times. V and J are TRBV7-3 and TRBJ2-5, with TRBD2 identical over 8 bases. The CDR3 totals 15 residues. Looked up from germline, CDR1 is SGHTA and CDR2 is FQGTGA. The V and J ends lost 2 bases and 4 bases, in that order; junction bases with no gene match: 6. The CDR3 spells CASSLSGGPGETQYF. CDR3 in DNA: TGTGCCAGCAGCTTATCGGGAGGGCCCGGAGAGACCCAGTACTTC.

The chain recombines TRBV19 with TRBJ2-5; perhaps TRBD1 as D (5 bases). The CDR3 sequence is 13 residues long. The germline gives CDR1 LNHDA, CDR2 SQIVND (reference sequence). V was cut by 3 bases and J by 4 bases, with 9 bases left in between. CDR3 residues: CASSIDSRETQYF. In nucleotides, the CDR3 is TGTGCCAGTAGTATTGACAGCAGAGAGACCCAGTACTTC.

The chain couples TRBV6-1 to TRBJ2-1; D is ambiguous. Trimming removed 2 bases from V and 0 bases from J, with 8 bases in between. CDR1 MNHNS and CDR2 SASEGT come from the germline V gene. This CDR3 is built from 15 residues. In nucleotides, the CDR3 is TGTGCCAGCAGTGAAAGCCCAAGCTCCTACAATGAGCAGTTCTTC. Its translation: CASSESPSSYNEQFF.

This chain links TRBV7-2 with TRBJ2-7; 9 bases line up with TRBD2. Germline V CDR1 and CDR2: SGHTA, FQGNSA. J lost 6 bases, V lost 5 bases, and 11 bases had no gene match. The CDR3 spans 15 residues. The CDR3 DNA sequence: TGTGCCAGCAGCGACTACTCGGGACTAGCTAGCGAGCAGTACTTC. This codes for CASSDYSGLASEQYF.

The chain is built from TRBV27 and TRBJ1-6; 9 nucleotides align to TRBD1. Losses at the gene ends were 6 bases for V and 9 bases for J; bases not matched to a gene: 9. Germline lookup yields CDR1 MNHEY and CDR2 SMNVEV (reference sequence). The CDR3 sequence is 15 residues long. CDR3 sequence: CASRPGTGSLSPLHF. The CDR3 DNA sequence: TGTGCCAGCAGGCCCGGGACAGGGAGTCTTTCACCCCTCCACTTT.